This T cell receptor beta chain was recovered during a study of blood T cell repertoires in COVID-19. The CDR3 has 14 residues. CDR1 and CDR2 from the germline V gene are LNHDA and SQIVND (reference sequence). V was clipped by 3 bases and J by 1 base, with 9 bases between them. Sequencing used immunoSEQ multiplex PCR; TCRdb keeps in-frame clones, though not all of them. This table has about 360,000 clones, more than 65% appearing once. V usage is TRBV19 and J usage is TRBJ1-1; D gene unclear. The sequencing sample was made of peripheral blood. The receptor was isolated from a human donor with acute or convalescent COVID-19. The donor label of this sample is uncertain. The CDR3 nucleotides are TGTGCCAGTAGTATTCGGAGAGCGAACACTGAAGCTTTCTTT. As protein: CASSIRRANTEAFF.